This TCR beta chain appears in the sequencing data of a study of T-cell reconstitution after alpha-beta-depleted transplantation in children. Study results and limitations: Two months or so post-transplant, alpha-beta T cells reportedly derived from several hundred expanded graft clones.

The V and J ends lost 0 bases and 0 bases respectively, with 11 bases between them. The V gene's germline CDR1 is SGHRS and CDR2 YFSETQ. There are 16 residues in the CDR3. Unique molecular identifiers were incorporated into the prepared TCRbeta library. TCRdb reanalysed the PCR reads using MiXCR and keeps one entry per CDR3 protein. The sample shows 130,000 or so distinct CDR3 sequences, 8% to 10% of them seen only once. This clonotype showed up just a few times. The antigen remains undetermined. The sample consisted of PBMCs, mostly from graft donor cells, taken 180 days after TCRalphabeta/CD19-depleted stem cell transplant. V usage is TRBV5-1 and J usage is TRBJ2-3; D perhaps matches TRBD1 (5 bases). The sequence was obtained from a girl in the first two years of life who had a stem cell transplant for combined immunodeficiency, so the T cells may come from the graft donor. CDR3 sequence reads: CASSLAATASTDTQYF. The CDR3 DNA reads as TGCGCCAGCAGCTTGGCGGCGACAGCTAGCACAGATACGCAGTATTTT. The variable domain in full, with the rest retrieved from reference TRBV5-1 and TRBJ2-3, is KAGVTQTPRYLIKTRGQQVTLSCSPISGHRSVSWYQQTPGQGLQFLFEYFSETQRNKGNFPGRFSGRQFSNSRSEMNVSTLELGDSALYLCASSLAATASTDTQYFGPGTRLTVL.